This is a list of T cell receptor beta chains from one sample in a study of T cell responses to AZD1222 COVID-19 vaccine. The data were produced by immunoSEQ multiplex PCR, yet TCRdb's version contains in-frame clones alone and is incomplete. The sample lists 170,000 or so clones; 87% were seen once. The material sequenced was peripheral blood, taken on day 0 of AZD1222 vaccination. These receptors were collected from an adult in good health. CDR3s leave out the opening cysteine and the closing phenylalanine or tryptophan.

cdr3_length,v_call,cdr3_aa
13,TRBV7-9,ASSSPGQVQETQY
15,TRBV5-6,ASSRIDRQPGDYGYT
13,TRBV7-3,ASSKTGGSERVLH
13,TRBV6-5,ASSPRPFSGNTIY
11,TRBV30,AWSVSLAYGYT
13,TRBV19,ASSIGRGTNEKLF
13,TRBV5-1,ASSGGQVMNTEAF
15,TRBV18,ASSRPGLAGSYNEQF
13,TRBV7-7,ASSRTGGSTDTQY
14,TRBV5-6,ASSLGGRHPNTEAF
12,TRBV19,ASSRWAGIETQY
15,TRBV30,AWSVPVRDWGAGELF
13,TRBV27,ASSAGTIYTGELF
12,TRBV30,AWRGDLGNSPLH
15,TRBV19,ASSTHPGLEGPREQF
14,TRBV7-2,ASSLVLMGGNTEAF
13,TRBV11-2,ASSSPTGLNTEAF
12,TRBV12-5,ASGSPTGNTEAF
14,TRBV11-2,ASSFSRHSGANVLT
11,TRBV30,AWIEQSFHGYT
14,TRBV2,ASTEKSGSRLDTQY
14,TRBV19,ATGVVGTHSNQPQH
11,TRBV6-5,ASKRTGGTEAF